This T cell receptor (beta chain) comes out of a study of T cell responses to AZD1222 COVID-19 vaccine. This clone was counted a single time. Its antigen is unknown. Here immunoSEQ multiplex PCR was the method, and the copy in TCRdb shows in-frame clones only, minus some. This repertoire shows 60,000 to 100,000 clones, roughly nine tenths found once; its top ten account for roughly 7%. The ends lost 2 bases at V and 4 bases at J; junction bases unmatched: 3. Germline assignment: CDR1 LGHDT and CDR2 YNNKEL (reference sequence). The CDR3 is made up of 16 amino acids. Regarding the study as a whole: Seropositive at baseline were only a handful of AZD1222 recipients. Vaccination with two AZD1222 doses was followed by a rise in Spike-specific TCR breadth and depth. Spike as a whole was targeted by vaccine-associated CD4 TCRs, dominant at 160-218 and 743-854. Clonal diversity may have been underestimated in mostly white British donors.

The source of this sequence is an adult in good health. The starting material was peripheral blood, obtained on day 0 of MenACWY control vaccination. The chain links TRBV3-1 (or the pseudogene TRBV3-2) to TRBJ2-1, with 12 positions matching TRBD2. CDR3 DNA sequence: TGTGCCAGCAGCCAACCTAGCGGGAGGGCTTACAATGAGCAGTTCTTC. Protein sequence: CASSQPSGRAYNEQFF.